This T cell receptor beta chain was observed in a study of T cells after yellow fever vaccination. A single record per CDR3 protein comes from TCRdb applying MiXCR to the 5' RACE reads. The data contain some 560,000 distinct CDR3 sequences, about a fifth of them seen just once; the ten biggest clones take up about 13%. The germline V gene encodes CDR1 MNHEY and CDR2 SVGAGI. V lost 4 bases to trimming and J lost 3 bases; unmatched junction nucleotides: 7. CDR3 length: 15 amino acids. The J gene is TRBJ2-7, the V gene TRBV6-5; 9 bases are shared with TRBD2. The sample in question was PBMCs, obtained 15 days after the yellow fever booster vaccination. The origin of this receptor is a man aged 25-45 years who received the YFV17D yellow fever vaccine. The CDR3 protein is CASSSGTSRGYEQYF. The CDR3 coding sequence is TGTGCCAGCAGTTCGGGGACTAGCAGGGGCTACGAGCAGTACTTC.